The clone carrying this TCR beta chain has a count of ten or more. Via the markers CD45RO/CCR7/CD25/CD127/CD95/CD27, stem cell-like memory, regulatory, central memory and naive CD4+ cells were sorted. Expressed TCRB transcripts were sequenced, since all the RNA that had been isolated was reverse transcribed. This table comes from immunoSEQ multiplex PCR, and its TCRdb copy is limited to in-frame clones, with some not included. The sample includes 150,000 to 170,000 clones, around 8% of them seen just once. This sample is drawn from a study of beta chain features in type 1 diabetes. The germline V gene encodes CDR1 SQVTM and CDR2 ANQGSEA. The ends lost 6 bases at V and 0 bases at J; junction bases unmatched: 13. This CDR3 region has 16 residues.

This sequence joins TRBV29-1 and TRBJ2-5, with 7 bases fitting TRBD1. The sequence was obtained from a man between 18 and 29 years old in good health. Sample: central memory CD4+ T cells from blood. CDR3 in amino acids: CSVPERGRVNQETQYF. CDR3 in DNA: TGCAGCGTCCCAGAAAGGGGGCGGGTGAACCAAGAGACCCAGTACTTC.